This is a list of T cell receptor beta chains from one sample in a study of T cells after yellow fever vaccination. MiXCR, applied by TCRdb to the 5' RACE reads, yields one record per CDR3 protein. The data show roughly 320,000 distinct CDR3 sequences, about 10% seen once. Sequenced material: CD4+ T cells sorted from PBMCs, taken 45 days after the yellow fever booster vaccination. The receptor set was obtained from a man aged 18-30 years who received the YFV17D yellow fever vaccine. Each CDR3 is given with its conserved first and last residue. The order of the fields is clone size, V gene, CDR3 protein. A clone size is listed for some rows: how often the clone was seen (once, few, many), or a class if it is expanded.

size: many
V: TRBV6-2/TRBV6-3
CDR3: CASTKGWMNTEAFF

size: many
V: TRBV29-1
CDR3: CSVGVRGQPQHF

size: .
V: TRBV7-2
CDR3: CASSQYQGKEQPQHF

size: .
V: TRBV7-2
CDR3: CASSLIGGVGYNEQFF

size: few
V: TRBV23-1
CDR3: CASSQALTTGELFF

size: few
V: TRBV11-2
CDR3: CASSFAQGYTEAFF

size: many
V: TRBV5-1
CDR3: CASSYLGVSREKLFF

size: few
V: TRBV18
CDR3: CASSPQQGANTEAFF

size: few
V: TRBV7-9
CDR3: CASSPQGAGANVLTF

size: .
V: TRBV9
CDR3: CARAGSGGEETQYF

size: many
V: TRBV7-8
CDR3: CASSFVLAGGAKNIQYF

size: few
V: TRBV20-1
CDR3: CSATGGVGIGEAFF

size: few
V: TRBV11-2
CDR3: CASSLELGRGRSGYTF

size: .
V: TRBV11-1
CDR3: CASSYAGTGDVSRETQYF

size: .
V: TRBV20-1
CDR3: CSAREGGGAKETQYF

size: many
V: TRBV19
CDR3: CASSIYPSGGPVLEQYF

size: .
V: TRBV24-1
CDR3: CATLARGTDTQYF

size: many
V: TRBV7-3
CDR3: CASSLIAGGPSEQFF

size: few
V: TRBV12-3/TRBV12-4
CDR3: CASRAPGLAGYEQFF